One T cell receptor (beta chain) is described in this entry. Antigen specificity is unknown. The use of a sample-barcoded 5' primer and a J-beta primer mix characterized a second PCR of roughly 6 to 11 cycles. TCRdb processed the 5' RACE reads anew with MiXCR; each CDR3 protein has one entry. The repertoire has about 1.5 million distinct CDR3 sequences, approximately 43% of them found once; the top ten carry around 4%. This entry belongs to a study of blood T cells in healthy people across ages. Study findings and constraints: Compared with aged donors, long-lived donors showed fewer expanded clones, suggesting selection. Because sorting was not performed, PBMCs prevented conclusive naive versus antigen-experienced comparison.

The sequencing input was blood. The receptor was isolated from a woman aged 18-30 years in good health.

The CDR3 region is CASSPRTGGLGYGYTF. DNA of the CDR3: TGTGCCAGCAGCCCACGGACAGGGGGCTTGGGCTATGGCTACACCTTC. The rearrangement joins TRBV2 to TRBJ1-2; 11 bases are shared with TRBD1. The CDR3 covers 16 residues. V was pared by 6 bases and J by 4 bases, with 10 bases of the junction left unmatched. Germline CDR1 and CDR2: SNHLY and FYNNEI.